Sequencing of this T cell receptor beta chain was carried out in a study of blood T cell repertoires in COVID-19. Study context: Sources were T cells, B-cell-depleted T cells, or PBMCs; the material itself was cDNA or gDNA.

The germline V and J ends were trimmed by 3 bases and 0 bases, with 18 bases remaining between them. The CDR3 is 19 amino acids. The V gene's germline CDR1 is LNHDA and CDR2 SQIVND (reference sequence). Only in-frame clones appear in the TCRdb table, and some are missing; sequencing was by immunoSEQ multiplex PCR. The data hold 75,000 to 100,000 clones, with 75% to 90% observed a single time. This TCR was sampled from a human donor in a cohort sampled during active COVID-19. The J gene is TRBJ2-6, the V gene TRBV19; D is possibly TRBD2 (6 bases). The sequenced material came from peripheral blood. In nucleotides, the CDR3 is TGTGCCAGTAGTATTCCCCTACAGATGGAGGGCTCTGGGGCCAACGTCCTGACTTTC. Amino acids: CASSIPLQMEGSGANVLTF.